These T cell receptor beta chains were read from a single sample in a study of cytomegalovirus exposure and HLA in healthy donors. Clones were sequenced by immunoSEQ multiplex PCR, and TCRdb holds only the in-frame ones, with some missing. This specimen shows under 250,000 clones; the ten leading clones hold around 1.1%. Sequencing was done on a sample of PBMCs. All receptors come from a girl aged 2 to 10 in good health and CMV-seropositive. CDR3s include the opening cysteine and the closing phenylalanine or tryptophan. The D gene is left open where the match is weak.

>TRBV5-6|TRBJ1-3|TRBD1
CASSLLPEQGAAGNTIYF
TGTGCCAGCAGCCTACTACCGGAACAGGGGGCAGCGGGAAACACCATATATTTT
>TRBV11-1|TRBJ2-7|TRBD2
CASSREGTSISDEQYF
TGTGCCAGCAGCCGCGAGGGGACTAGTATATCCGACGAGCAGTACTTC
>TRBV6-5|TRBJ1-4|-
CASSYSGATNEKLFF
TGTGCCAGCAGTTATTCCGGGGCAACTAATGAAAAACTGTTTTTT
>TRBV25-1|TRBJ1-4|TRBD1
CATRQGVEKLFF
TGTGCCACCCGACAGGGCGTTGAAAAACTGTTTTTT
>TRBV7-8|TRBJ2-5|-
CASSLVEQGSGGTQYF
TGTGCCAGCAGCTTAGTGGAACAGGGGAGCGGGGGGACCCAGTACTTC
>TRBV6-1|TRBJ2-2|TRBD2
CASLLAANTGELFF
TGTGCCAGCCTACTAGCGGCGAACACCGGGGAGCTGTTTTTT
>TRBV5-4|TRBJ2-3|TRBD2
CASSLEAGAADTQYF
TGTGCCAGCAGCTTGGAGGCGGGAGCCGCAGATACGCAGTATTTT
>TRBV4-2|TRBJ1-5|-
CASSHIQDPSNQPQHF
TGTGCCAGCAGCCATATACAGGACCCTAGCAATCAGCCCCAGCATTTT
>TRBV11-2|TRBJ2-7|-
CASSLWTEASSYEQYF
TGTGCCAGCAGCTTATGGACGGAGGCTAGCTCCTACGAGCAGTACTTC
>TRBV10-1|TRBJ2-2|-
CASAPGFTGELFF
TGCGCCAGCGCGCCAGGGTTCACCGGGGAGCTGTTTTTT
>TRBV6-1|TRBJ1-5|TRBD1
CASSEGVWTGGLGQPQHF
TGTGCCAGCAGTGAAGGGGTTTGGACAGGGGGCTTGGGTCAGCCCCAGCATTTT
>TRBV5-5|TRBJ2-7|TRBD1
CASSLQWDRGYEQYF
TGTGCCAGCAGCTTGCAATGGGACAGGGGCTACGAGCAGTACTTC
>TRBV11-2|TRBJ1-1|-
CASSLMGPTEAFF
TGTGCCAGCAGCTTAATGGGGCCCACTGAAGCTTTCTTT
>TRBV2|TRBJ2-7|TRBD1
CASSKDRSSYEQYF
TGTGCCAGCAGTAAGGACAGGTCCTCCTACGAGCAGTACTTC
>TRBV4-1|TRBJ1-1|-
CASSPRQADTEAFF
TGCGCCAGCAGTCCCCGACAGGCAGACACTGAAGCTTTCTTT
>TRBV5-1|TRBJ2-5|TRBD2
CASSLAGLAGNKETQYF
TGCGCCAGCAGCTTGGCCGGACTAGCGGGGAATAAAGAGACCCAGTACTTC
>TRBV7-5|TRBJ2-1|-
CVRGGYGGRLYNEQFF
TGTGTCAGGGGCGGGTATGGCGGGAGGCTTTACAATGAGCAGTTCTTC
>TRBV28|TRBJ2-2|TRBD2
CASSLLAGQMNTGELFF
TGTGCCAGCAGTCTTCTAGCGGGGCAAATGAACACCGGGGAGCTGTTTTTT
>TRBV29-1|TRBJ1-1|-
CSVVGRVAFF
TGCAGCGTTGTGGGCAGGGTAGCTTTCTTT
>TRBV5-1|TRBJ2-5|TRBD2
CASTLGLAGVETQYF
TGCGCCAGCACATTGGGACTAGCGGGAGTGGAGACCCAGTACTTC
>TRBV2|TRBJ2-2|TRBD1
CASSERTGTGELFF
TGTGCCAGCAGTGAAAGGACAGGTACCGGGGAGCTGTTTTTT
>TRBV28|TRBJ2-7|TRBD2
CASSVDVAGSSYEQYF
TGTGCCAGCAGTGTGGACGTAGCGGGATCTTCCTACGAGCAGTACTTC
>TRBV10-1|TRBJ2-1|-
CASSYYGEDEQFF
TGCGCCAGCAGTTACTATGGCGAGGATGAGCAGTTCTTC
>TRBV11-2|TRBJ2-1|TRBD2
CASSLGLAGGGQFF
TGTGCCAGCAGCTTAGGGCTAGCGGGAGGGGGGCAGTTCTTC
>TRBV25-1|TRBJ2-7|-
CASSEEWGRRYEQYF
TGTGCCAGCAGTGAAGAATGGGGGCGAAGGTACGAGCAGTACTTC
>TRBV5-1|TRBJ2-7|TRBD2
CASSLSAAGSLGEQYF
TGCGCCAGCAGCTTGTCCGCAGCGGGATCCCTCGGGGAGCAGTACTTC
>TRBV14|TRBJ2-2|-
CASSRIANTGELFF
TGTGCCAGCAGCCGGATAGCGAACACCGGAGAGCTGTTTTTT
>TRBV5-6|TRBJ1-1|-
CASSFMSSGAFF
TGTGCCAGCAGCTTCATGAGCTCGGGAGCTTTCTTT
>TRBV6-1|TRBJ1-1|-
CASYGALNTEAFF
TGTGCCAGCTATGGGGCGTTGAACACTGAAGCTTTCTTT
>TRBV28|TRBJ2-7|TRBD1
CASSSGQGPGEQYF
TGTGCCAGCAGTTCGGGACAGGGGCCAGGGGAGCAGTACTTC
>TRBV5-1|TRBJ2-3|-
CASPRNSPLLLRPSTDTQYF
TGCGCCAGCCCACGAAACTCCCCCCTACTATTACGACCTAGCACAGATACGCAGTATTTT
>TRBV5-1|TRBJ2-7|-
CASSLGDEQYF
TGCGCCAGCAGCCTCGGTGACGAGCAGTACTTC
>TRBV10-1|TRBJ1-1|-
CASRAGAGDTEAFF
TGCGCCAGCAGAGCAGGGGCAGGGGATACTGAAGCTTTCTTT
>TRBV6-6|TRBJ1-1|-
CASTQGGLDTEAFF
TGTGCCAGCACTCAAGGAGGGTTGGACACTGAAGCTTTCTTT
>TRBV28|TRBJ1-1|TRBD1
CASSPRGQGNTEAFF
TGTGCCAGCAGTCCCAGGGGACAGGGGAACACTGAAGCTTTCTTT
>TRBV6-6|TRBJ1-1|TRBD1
CASSRTGDTEAFF
TGTGCCAGCAGCCGAACAGGGGACACTGAAGCTTTCTTT
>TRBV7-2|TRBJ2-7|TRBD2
CASSSSGTSYEQYF
TGTGCCAGCAGCTCGTCCGGGACTAGCTACGAGCAGTACTTC
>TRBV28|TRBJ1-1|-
CASSSGTTGTEAFF
TGTGCCAGCAGTTCCGGGACCACAGGGACTGAAGCTTTCTTT
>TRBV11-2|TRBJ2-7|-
CASRGHSSYEQYF
TGTGCCAGCAGGGGACACTCGTCCTACGAGCAGTACTTC
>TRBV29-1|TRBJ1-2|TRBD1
CSARTGQNGYGYTF
TGCAGCGCCCGGACAGGACAAAATGGCTATGGCTACACCTTC
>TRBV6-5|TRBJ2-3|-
CASSWGVTDTQYF
TGTGCCAGCAGTTGGGGCGTCACGGATACGCAGTATTTT